This entry lists 9 T cell receptor beta chains sequenced from one sample in a study of blood T cell repertoires in COVID-19. Measured with immunoSEQ multiplex PCR; TCRdb has only the in-frame clones, and not every one. The sample lists 150,000 to 200,000 clones; about nine tenths were seen once. Sequencing was carried out using peripheral blood. The receptors stem from a man in his thirties or forties with COVID-19, enrolled during active disease.

The chain uses TRBV7-6 and TRBJ1-2, with D perhaps TRBD1 (5 bases). Germline assignment: CDR1 SGHVS and CDR2 FNYEAQ. V gave up 0 bases and J gave up 3 bases, with 17 bases separating them. The CDR3 runs to 17 residues. CDR3: CASSLAIRDSGDYGYTF. CDR3 bases: TGTGCCAGCAGCTTAGCAATCAGGGACTCTGGGGACTATGGCTACACCTTC.

The CDR3 DNA reads as TGTGCCAGCTCACCACCCCAGACCAGCGGCTACAATGAGCAGTTCTTC. Residues: CASSPPQTSGYNEQFF. J is TRBJ2-1 and V is TRBV18, with a possible D match to TRBD2 (5 bases). The ends were cut back, 0 bases at V and 3 bases at J, with 12 bases in the middle. The CDR3 sequence is 16 residues long. Germline V CDR1 and CDR2: KGHSH, LQKENI.

CDR3 bases: TGTGCCATCAGTGAAGGGGGCTACGAGCAGTACTTC. It yields the protein CAISEGGYEQYF. This chain uses TRBV10-3 with TRBJ2-7; perhaps TRBD1 as D (6 bases). V lost 3 bases and J 3 bases, leaving 6 bases between the germline ends. The CDR3 length is 12 residues. Germline CDR1 ENHRY, CDR2 SYGVKD.

The chain recombines TRBV30 with TRBJ2-7, with 11 bases lining up with TRBD1. V lost 7 bases to trimming and J lost 2 bases; unmatched junction nucleotides: 1. The germline V gene has CDR1 GTSNPN and CDR2 SVGIG (reference sequence). CDR3 length: 12 amino acids. The CDR3: CASGQGAYEQYF. CDR3 nucleotides: TGTGCCTCGGGACAGGGGGCCTACGAGCAGTACTTC.

The V call is TRBV5-6, the J call TRBJ1-3; D remains ambiguous. The germline V gene encodes CDR1 SGHDT and CDR2 YYEEEE. The CDR3 loop spans 16 amino acids. The ends were cut back, 3 bases at V and 4 bases at J, with 17 bases in the middle. Written as DNA, the CDR3 is TGTGCCAGCAGCTCCCAAGGGCTCCGCGGGGGAAACACCATATATTTT. Amino acid sequence: CASSSQGLRGGNTIYF.

V and J are TRBV7-2 and TRBJ2-5; possibly TRBD2 for D (6 bases). The CDR3 loop spans 18 amino acids. Germline V CDR1 and CDR2: SGHTA, FQGNSA. Trimming took 3 bases from V and 5 from J, leaving 25 bases between them. CDR3 sequence reads: CASSFLATGVGMRETQYF. The CDR3 region has the DNA TGTGCCAGCAGCTTCCTCGCTACGGGGGTGGGAATGAGGGAGACCCAGTACTTC.

The V call is TRBV14, the J call TRBJ2-1; D is possibly TRBD1 (5 bases). Germline V CDR1 and CDR2: SGHDN, FVKESK. The CDR3 loop spans 16 amino acids. The V end lost 5 bases, the J end lost 0 bases, and 14 bases lay between the germline ends. CDR3 protein: CASSSLTVSSYNEQFF. The DNA for the CDR3 is TGTGCCAGCAGCTCCCTGACAGTCAGCTCCTACAATGAGCAGTTCTTC.

V is TRBV5-1 and J is TRBJ2-5; D is possibly TRBD2 (5 bases). V was shortened by 0 bases and J by 5 bases, with 11 bases between the two germline ends. Germline-derived CDR1 and CDR2 are SGHRS and YFSETQ. There are 14 residues in the CDR3. In nucleotides, the CDR3 is TGCGCCAGCAGCTTGGCCGAGGGCGGGGAGACCCAGTACTTC. Translation gives CASSLAEGGETQYF.

This clone was found once. The V call is TRBV5-1, the J call TRBJ1-2, with a tentative D call TRBD1 (6 bases). CDR1 and CDR2 from the germline V gene are SGHRS and YFSETQ. V lost 4 bases and J lost 0, with 16 bases in between. This CDR3 is 16 amino acids long. The CDR3 nucleotides read TGCGCCAGCAGCCCGGTGGACAGCCCCTCTAACTATGGCTACACCTTC. The encoded protein is CASSPVDSPSNYGYTF.